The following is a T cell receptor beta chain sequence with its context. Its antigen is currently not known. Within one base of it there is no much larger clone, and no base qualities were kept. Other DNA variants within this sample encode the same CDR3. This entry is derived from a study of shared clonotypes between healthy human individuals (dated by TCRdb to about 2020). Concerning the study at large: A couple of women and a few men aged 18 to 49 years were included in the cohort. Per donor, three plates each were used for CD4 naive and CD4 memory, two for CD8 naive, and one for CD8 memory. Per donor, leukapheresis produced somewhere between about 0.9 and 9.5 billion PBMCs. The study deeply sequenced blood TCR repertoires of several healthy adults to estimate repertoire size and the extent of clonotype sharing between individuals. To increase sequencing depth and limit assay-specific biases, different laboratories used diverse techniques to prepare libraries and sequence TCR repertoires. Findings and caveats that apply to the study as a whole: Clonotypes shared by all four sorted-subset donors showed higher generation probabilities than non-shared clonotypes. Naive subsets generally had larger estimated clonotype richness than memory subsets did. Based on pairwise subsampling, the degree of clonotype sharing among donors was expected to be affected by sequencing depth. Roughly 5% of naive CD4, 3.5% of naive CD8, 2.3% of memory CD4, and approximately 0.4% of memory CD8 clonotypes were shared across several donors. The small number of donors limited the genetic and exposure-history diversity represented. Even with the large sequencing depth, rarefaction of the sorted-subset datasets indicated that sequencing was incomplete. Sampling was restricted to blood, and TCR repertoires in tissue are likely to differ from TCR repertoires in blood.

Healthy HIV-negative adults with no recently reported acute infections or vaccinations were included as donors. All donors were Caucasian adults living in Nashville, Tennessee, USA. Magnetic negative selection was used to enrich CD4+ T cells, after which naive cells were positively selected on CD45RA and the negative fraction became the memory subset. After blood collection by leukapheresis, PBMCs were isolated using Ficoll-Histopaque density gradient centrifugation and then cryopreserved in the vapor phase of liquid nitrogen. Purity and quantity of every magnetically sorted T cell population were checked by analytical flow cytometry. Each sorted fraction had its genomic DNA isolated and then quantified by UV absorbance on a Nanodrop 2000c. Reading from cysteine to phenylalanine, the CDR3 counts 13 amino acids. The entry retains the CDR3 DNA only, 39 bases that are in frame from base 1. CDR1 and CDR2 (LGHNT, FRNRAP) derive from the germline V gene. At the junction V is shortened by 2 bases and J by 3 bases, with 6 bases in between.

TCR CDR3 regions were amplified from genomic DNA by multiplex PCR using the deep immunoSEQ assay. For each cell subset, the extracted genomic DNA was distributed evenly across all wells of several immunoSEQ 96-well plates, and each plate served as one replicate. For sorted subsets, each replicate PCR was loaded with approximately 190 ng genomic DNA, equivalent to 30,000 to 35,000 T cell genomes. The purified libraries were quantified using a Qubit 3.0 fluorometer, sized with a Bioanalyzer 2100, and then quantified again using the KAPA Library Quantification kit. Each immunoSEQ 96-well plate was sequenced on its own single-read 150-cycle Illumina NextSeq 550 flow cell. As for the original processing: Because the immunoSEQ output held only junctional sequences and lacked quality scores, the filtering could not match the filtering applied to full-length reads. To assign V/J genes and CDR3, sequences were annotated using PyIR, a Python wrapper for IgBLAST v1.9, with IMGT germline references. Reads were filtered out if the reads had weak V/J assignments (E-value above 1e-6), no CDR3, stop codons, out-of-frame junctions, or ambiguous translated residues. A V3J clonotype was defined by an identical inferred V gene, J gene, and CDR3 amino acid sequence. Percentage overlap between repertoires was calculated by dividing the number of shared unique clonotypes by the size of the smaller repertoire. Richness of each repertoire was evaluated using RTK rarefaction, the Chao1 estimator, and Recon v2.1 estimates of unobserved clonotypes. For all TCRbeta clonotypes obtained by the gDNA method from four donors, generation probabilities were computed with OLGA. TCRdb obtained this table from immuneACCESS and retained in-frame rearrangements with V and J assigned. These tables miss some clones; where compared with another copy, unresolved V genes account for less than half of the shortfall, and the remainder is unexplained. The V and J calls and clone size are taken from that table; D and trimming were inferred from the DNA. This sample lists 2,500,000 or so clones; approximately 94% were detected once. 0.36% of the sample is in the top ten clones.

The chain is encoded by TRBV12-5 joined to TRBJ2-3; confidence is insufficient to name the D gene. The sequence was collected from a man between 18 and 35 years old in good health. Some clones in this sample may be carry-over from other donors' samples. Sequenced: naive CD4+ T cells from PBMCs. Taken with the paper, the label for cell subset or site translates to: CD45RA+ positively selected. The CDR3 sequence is CASGLIGTDTQYF. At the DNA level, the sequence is TGTGCTAGTGGTTTGATTGGAACAGATACGCAGTATTTT.